This passage covers 8 T cell receptor beta chains from one sample sequenced in a study of T cell responses to AZD1222 COVID-19 vaccine. TCRdb's table, derived via immunoSEQ multiplex PCR, lists solely in-frame clones and lacks some. The sample consists of 130,000 to 150,000 clones, roughly 89% of them appearing once. The starting material was peripheral blood, obtained on day 0 of AZD1222 vaccination. The receptors come from an adult in good health.

This chain uses TRBV7-9 with TRBJ1-1; 7 nucleotides agree with TRBD1. The CDR3 runs 14 residues. Germline lookup yields CDR1 SEHNR and CDR2 FQNEAQ (reference sequence). Germline trimming cut 5 bases from V and 4 bases from J; bases unmatched to any gene: 7. CDR3 in amino acids: CASSDGQEVTEAFF. In DNA, the CDR3 is TGTGCCAGCAGCGATGGACAGGAGGTCACTGAAGCTTTCTTT.

The chain is built from TRBV9 and TRBJ2-6; perhaps TRBD2 as D (6 bases). Between the trimmed V and J ends, which lost 3 bases and 0 bases, there was a span of 16 bases. In germline, CDR1 is SGDLS, CDR2 YYNGEE. The CDR3 sequence is 18 residues long. In DNA, the CDR3 is TGTGCCAGCAGCGGACGCGGGAAGTCTCTCTCTGGGGCCAACGTCCTGACTTTC. It yields the protein CASSGRGKSLSGANVLTF.

V is TRBV19 and J is TRBJ2-2, with TRBD2 as a possible D gene (5 bases). This CDR3 spans 16 amino acids. The ends were cut back, 11 bases at V and 6 bases at J, with 25 bases in the middle. CDR1 and CDR2 from the germline V gene are LNHDA and SQIVND (reference sequence). The CDR3 sequence is CAASGVGLIGSGELFF. The CDR3 nucleotides are TGTGCCGCCTCCGGGGTAGGATTGATTGGTTCCGGGGAGCTGTTTTTT.

The rearrangement joins TRBV3-1 (or the pseudogene TRBV3-2) to TRBJ1-5; unclear D gene. The CDR3 consists of 13 residues. Germline CDR1 and CDR2: LGHDT and YNNKEL (reference sequence). Trimming left V 4 bases short and J 7 bases short, with 11 bases between. CDR3 coding DNA: TGTGCCAGCAGCCGGCAGTCGGCGCAGCCCCAGCATTTT. Translating gives CASSRQSAQPQHF.

This chain connects TRBV13 to TRBJ1-1; a possible D gene is TRBD1 (6 bases). CDR3 length equals 14 residues. V was cut by 2 bases and J by 5 bases, with 12 bases left in between. The germline gives CDR1 PRHDT, CDR2 FYEKMQ (reference sequence). DNA for the CDR3: TGTGCCAGCAGCTTATCGGGGGCGGGAACTGAAGCTTTCTTT. Residues: CASSLSGAGTEAFF.

The chain uses TRBV2 and TRBJ1-1; D is possibly TRBD1 (5 bases). Germline lookup yields CDR1 SNHLY and CDR2 FYNNEI. V shed 11 bases and J shed 4 bases, with 14 bases lying between them. CDR3 length: 12 residues. This chain's CDR3 is CASQGGATEAFF. CDR3 DNA sequence: TGTGCCTCCCAGGGAGGGGCCACTGAAGCTTTCTTT.

This clone has only one observation. The rearrangement links TRBV3-1 (or the pseudogene TRBV3-2) to TRBJ1-3, with D unclear. This CDR3 contains 16 residues. CDR1 and CDR2 from the germline V gene are LGHDT and YNNKEL (reference sequence). Trimming cost V 2 bases and J 0 bases, with 11 bases left between them. In DNA form, the CDR3 reads TGTGCCAGCAGCCAACCAAGGATAAGCTCTGGAAACACCATATATTTT. This encodes CASSQPRISSGNTIYF.

The chain has TRBV25-1 and TRBJ1-2; 7 bases agree with TRBD1. Trimming took 4 bases from V and 2 from J; bases not matched to a gene: 4. Germline V CDR1 and CDR2: MGHDK, SYGVNS. The CDR3 runs 14 residues. The CDR3 DNA reads as TGTGCCAGCAGTGCGACAGGGAGGAACTATGGCTACACCTTC. This translates into CASSATGRNYGYTF.